This T cell receptor (beta chain) came from a study of blood T cell repertoires in COVID-19. Study-level information: The origin of the acute and convalescent COVID-19 samples was the United States, Italy and Spain. Sources were T cells, B-cell-depleted T cells, or PBMCs; the material itself was cDNA or gDNA.

Germline CDR1 SGDLS, CDR2 YYNGEE. The CDR3 consists of 16 residues. Trimming took 4 bases from V and 0 from J; bases not matched to a gene: 5. Per the study methods: Amplification of reference gene primers provided the estimated nucleated cell counts. This table comes from immunoSEQ multiplex PCR, and its TCRdb copy is limited to in-frame clones, with some not included. V, J and clone size are taken as reported in that table, and D and trimming were inferred from the DNA itself. Altogether over 200,000 clones are present, roughly 80% being singletons, with the ten largest covering 5.1%. This chain links TRBV9 with TRBJ2-5; 11 bases map to TRBD2. The clonotype originates from a human donor in a cohort sampled during active COVID-19. Source material: peripheral blood. DNA for the CDR3: TGTGCCAGCAGCTTACCGGGACTAGCGGACCAAGAGACCCAGTACTTC. It codes for CASSLPGLADQETQYF.